The rows below give T cell receptor beta chains drawn from one sample of a study of Tregs in tolerant kidney transplant recipients. TCRdb's copy holds only in-frame clones and misses some; the assay was immunoSEQ multiplex PCR. Among over 50,000 clones, around 80% were seen once, and the ten largest hold under 6.5%. The sample comprised CD4+ T cells from blood. The receptors stem from a human donor in good health. Both conserved end residues are part of each CDR3. D genes are given only for firm matches. Expanded clones get a size class; other rows say once, few or many, or leave the size out.

V	size	J	D	length	DNA	CDR3
TRBV4-1	.	TRBJ1-2	.	18	TGCGCCAGCAGCCAAGATTGGGGACGGAGGGAGGCTAACTATGGCTACACCTTC	CASSQDWGRREANYGYTF
TRBV10-2	.	TRBJ1-5	.	14	TGCGCCAGCAGTGAGTCGACTCGAGAGCAGCCCCAGCATTTT	CASSESTREQPQHF
TRBV21-1	.	TRBJ2-3	.	17	TGTGCCAGCAGCAAAACCCTAGCGGGCAAAGGGGTTTGTACGCAGTATTTT	CASSKTLAGKGVCTQYF
TRBV19	.	TRBJ1-5	TRBD1	22	TGTGCCAGTAGTATCGGTACAGCGGGACGGAGAGTCCAAGGGGGCGTAGGTCAGCCCCAGCATTTT	CASSIGTAGRRVQGGVGQPQHF
TRBV7-2	.	TRBJ1-2	.	15	TGTGCCAGCAGCTTAGCGCGAACGGGGGTCTATGGCTACACCTTC	CASSLARTGVYGYTF
TRBV10-3	.	TRBJ1-6	.	15	TGTGCCATCAGTAGGGAGAGGGGCGGGAATTCACCCCTCCACTTT	CAISRERGGNSPLHF
TRBV7-3	.	TRBJ2-6	.	18	TGTGCCAGCAGCCTTATGATACGCTTACAAAGTCGGGCCAACGTCCTGACTTTC	CASSLMIRLQSRANVLTF
TRBV6-1	.	TRBJ1-2	.	14	TGTGCCAGCAGTGACGCCCGGCCCCAGGCTGGCTACACCTTC	CASSDARPQAGYTF
TRBV6-5	once	TRBJ1-5	TRBD1	16	TGTGCCAGCAGTTCGCCGACAGGGGGCGCGGAACAGCCCCAGCATTTT	CASSSPTGGAEQPQHF
TRBV6-5	.	TRBJ1-1	.	13	TGTGCCAGCAGTCAGTTAATAAACACTGAAGCTTTCTTT	CASSQLINTEAFF
TRBV11-3	.	TRBJ2-3	TRBD2	18	TGTGCCAGCAGCTTAGATGGTAATGGCGGGGGAACCACAGATACGCAGTATTTT	CASSLDGNGGGTTDTQYF
TRBV7-9	.	TRBJ1-1	.	12	TGTGCCAGCAGCTTAGAGGGGTCTGAAGCTTTCTTT	CASSLEGSEAFF
TRBV30	.	TRBJ1-1	TRBD1	15	TGTGCCTGGAGTCTCGACAGGGGGTGGGACACTGAAGCTTTCTTT	CAWSLDRGWDTEAFF
TRBV6-5	once	TRBJ1-2	.	14	TGTGCCAGCAGTCTGGAAGGGGGGGTCTATGGCTACACCTTC	CASSLEGGVYGYTF
TRBV10-3	.	TRBJ2-3	TRBD2	15	TGTGCCATCATGTCGGCGGGAGGGCCCACAGATACGCAGTATTTT	CAIMSAGGPTDTQYF
TRBV28	.	TRBJ2-5	TRBD2	16	TGTGCCAGCCATCCGGGCGCGGGAGGGCCTGTGGAGACCCAGTACTTC	CASHPGAGGPVETQYF
TRBV4-1	.	TRBJ2-7	TRBD1	16	TGCGCCAGCAGCCGACCGGGACAGCGCTACTCCTACGAGCAGTACTTC	CASSRPGQRYSYEQYF
TRBV5-4	.	TRBJ2-7	TRBD2	15	TGTGCCAGCAGCTTGGAGGCGGGAGCCCCGGGGGAGCAGTACTTC	CASSLEAGAPGEQYF
TRBV9	many	TRBJ1-3	.	13	TGTGCCAGCAGCGGGTCCCTCGGAAACACCATATATTTT	CASSGSLGNTIYF
TRBV5-4	.	TRBJ2-1	.	13	TGTGCCAGCAGCTTGGCCTCCAGGAATGAGCAGTTCTTC	CASSLASRNEQFF
TRBV5-6	.	TRBJ2-1	.	16	TGTGCCAGCAGCTTGACGGCGGTAAGGGTTTACAATGAGCAGTTCTTC	CASSLTAVRVYNEQFF
TRBV9	.	TRBJ1-6	.	13	TGTGCCAGCAGCGTCGAGAATTCTTCACCCCTCCACTTT	CASSVENSSPLHF
TRBV18	.	TRBJ1-1	TRBD1	14	TGTGCCAGCTCACGCAGGGGGCGGAGGACTGAAGCTTTCTTT	CASSRRGRRTEAFF
TRBV9	.	TRBJ2-2	.	14	TGTGCCAGCAGCGTAGCCGGGGTTGCCGGGGAGCTGTTTTTT	CASSVAGVAGELFF
TRBV19	.	TRBJ1-2	.	16	TGTGCCAGTAGTTTCCGTCCCGCAGCCTACTTCTATGGCTACACCTTC	CASSFRPAAYFYGYTF
TRBV7-9	.	TRBJ1-4	.	16	TGTGCCAGCAGCCCTTCACACAGGGTAACTAATGAAAAACTGTTTTTT	CASSPSHRVTNEKLFF
TRBV18	.	TRBJ2-3	.	15	TGTGCCAGCTCAAGCAGGGTTTCAAGCACAGATACGCAGTATTTT	CASSSRVSSTDTQYF
TRBV7-6	once	TRBJ2-3	.	12	TGTGCCAGCAGCTTATGGAGAGATACGCAGTATTTT	CASSLWRDTQYF
TRBV4-2	.	TRBJ2-7	.	13	TGTGCCAGCAGCCAAGCCCTAAAGGACGAGCAGTACTTC	CASSQALKDEQYF
TRBV13	.	TRBJ2-3	TRBD2	18	TGTGCCAGCAGCTCAAAGGGGACTAGCGGGGAAAGCACAGATACGCAGTATTTT	CASSSKGTSGESTDTQYF
TRBV7-2	.	TRBJ2-5	.	12	TGTGCCAGCAGCCCGCTGGTGGAGACCCAGTACTTC	CASSPLVETQYF
TRBV19	.	TRBJ2-7	TRBD1	14	TGTGCCAGTAGTATTGGGACAGGGGCCTACGAGCAGTACTTC	CASSIGTGAYEQYF
TRBV19	medium-sized	TRBJ1-5	.	18	TGTGCCAGTAGTCAGGGGAGGGAGTGGGGTTATGGCAATCAGCCCCAGCATTTT	CASSQGREWGYGNQPQHF
TRBV11-1	.	TRBJ2-1	.	13	TGTGCCAGCAGCTTAGAGACAGAGAAGAAGCAGTTCTTC	CASSLETEKKQFF
TRBV5-1	.	TRBJ1-4	TRBD1	16	TGCGCCAGCAGCTTGGGACAGGGAGGGGTCGGTGAAAAACTGTTTTTT	CASSLGQGGVGEKLFF
TRBV18	.	TRBJ2-7	TRBD1	14	TGTGCCAGCTCACCCGGGACAGGGGGGTACGAGCAGTACTTC	CASSPGTGGYEQYF
TRBV7-2	.	TRBJ2-1	TRBD2	16	TGTGCCAGCAGCCCCCGCGGGAGTTTCTCCTACAATGAGCAGTTCTTC	CASSPRGSFSYNEQFF
TRBV6-6	.	TRBJ2-7	.	12	TGTGCCAGCAGTTACTCCGGACTCGGGCAGTACTTC	CASSYSGLGQYF
TRBV5-1	few	TRBJ2-2	TRBD2	16	TGCGCCAGCAGTCCTCCGGGACTATCCGACACCGGGGAGCTGTTTTTT	CASSPPGLSDTGELFF
TRBV7-8	.	TRBJ1-6	.	16	TGTGCCAGCAGCCCAGTAAGGACGGGGCCTAATTCACCCCTCCACTTT	CASSPVRTGPNSPLHF
TRBV19	once	TRBJ2-7	TRBD2	15	TGTGCCAGTAGTTTAGTAGCGGGAGGGTTTGGCGAGCAGTACTTC	CASSLVAGGFGEQYF
TRBV18	.	TRBJ2-7	.	12	TGTGCCAGCTCACCTGCCCTTCACGAGCAGTACTTC	CASSPALHEQYF
TRBV6-6	.	TRBJ2-5	TRBD1	13	TGTGCCAGCACCAACAGGGGGCAAGGGGCCCAGTACTTC	CASTNRGQGAQYF
TRBV10-3	.	TRBJ2-1	.	14	TGTGCCATCAGTGAGGAAAACAGGGTCCATGAGCAGTTCTTC	CAISEENRVHEQFF
TRBV13	.	TRBJ2-7	TRBD2	17	TGTGCCAGCAGCTTACAATCCGGGGCAGGACTAGTCTACGAGCAGTACTTC	CASSLQSGAGLVYEQYF
TRBV7-2	.	TRBJ2-5	.	14	TGTGCCAGCAGCTTCGGGGCCCTCCCGGAGACCCAGTACTTC	CASSFGALPETQYF
TRBV5-6	.	TRBJ1-2	TRBD1	16	TGTGCCAGCAGCTTGGGGCGGGACAGGGTCAACTATGGCTACACCTTC	CASSLGRDRVNYGYTF
TRBV5-1	.	TRBJ2-7	.	15	TGCGCCAGCAGCTCACATACAATGAGCTCCTACGAGCAGTACTTC	CASSSHTMSSYEQYF
TRBV5-1	.	TRBJ2-3	.	15	TGCGCCAGCAGCTTGGAAACAGGGCGCACAGATACGCAGTATTTT	CASSLETGRTDTQYF
TRBV6-1	once	TRBJ2-7	TRBD1	15	TGTGCCAGCAGTCCTCTTGGGACAGGGGCTTACGAGCAGTACTTC	CASSPLGTGAYEQYF
TRBV11-3	medium-sized	TRBJ1-1	.	13	TGTGCCAGCGCGGTTTTCATCGACACTGAAGCTTTCTTT	CASAVFIDTEAFF
TRBV6-1	.	TRBJ2-7	.	12	TGTGCCAGCGATCAGACTTCTCACGAGCAGTACTTC	CASDQTSHEQYF